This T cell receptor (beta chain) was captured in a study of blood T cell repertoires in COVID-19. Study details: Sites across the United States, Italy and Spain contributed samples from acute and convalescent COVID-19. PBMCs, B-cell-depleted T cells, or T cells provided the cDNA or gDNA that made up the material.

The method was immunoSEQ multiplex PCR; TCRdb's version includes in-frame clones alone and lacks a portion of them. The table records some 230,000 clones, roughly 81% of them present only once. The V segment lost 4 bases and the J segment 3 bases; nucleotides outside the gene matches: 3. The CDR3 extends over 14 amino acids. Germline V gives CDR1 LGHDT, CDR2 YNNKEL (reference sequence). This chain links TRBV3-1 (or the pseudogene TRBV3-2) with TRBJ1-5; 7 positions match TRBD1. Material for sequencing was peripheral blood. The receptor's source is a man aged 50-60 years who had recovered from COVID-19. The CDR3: CASSRDSVNQPQHF. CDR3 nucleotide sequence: TGTGCCAGCAGCCGGGACAGTGTCAATCAGCCCCAGCATTTT.